These T cell receptor beta chains were read from a single sample in a study of blood T cell repertoires in COVID-19. Only in-frame clones appear in the TCRdb table, and some are missing; sequencing was by immunoSEQ multiplex PCR. This sample has roughly 150,000 clones, with around four fifths found just once. Input material: PBMCs or T cells enriched from blood (not recorded which). The receptors shown here come from a woman aged 45 to 65 who had recovered from COVID-19. The CDR3 runs from the conserved cysteine through the conserved F or W. D genes are given only for firm matches. Clone sizes are given selectively: once, few, many, or a class where the clone is expanded.

V gene	J gene	D gene	clone size	CDR3 length	CDR3 protein	CDR3 DNA
TRBV6-5	TRBJ1-2	-	-	11	CASYEAYGYTF	TGTGCCAGTTATGAGGCCTATGGCTACACCTTC
TRBV3-1/TRBV3-2	TRBJ1-1	-	-	16	CASSFRRTATNTEAFF	TGTGCCAGCAGCTTTCGGAGGACAGCGACGAACACTGAAGCTTTCTTT
TRBV7-8	TRBJ2-2	TRBD1	-	18	CASTPSGTGSSNTGELFF	TGTGCCAGCACACCCTCGGGGACAGGCTCCTCGAACACCGGGGAGCTGTTTTTT
TRBV12-3/TRBV12-4	TRBJ1-1	-	once	12	CASSGWATEAFF	TGTGCCAGCAGTGGGTGGGCCACTGAAGCTTTCTTT
TRBV18	TRBJ1-3	-	-	15	CASSPPRSSGNTIYF	TGTGCCAGCTCACCACCGCGGTCCTCTGGAAACACCATATATTTT
TRBV6-5	TRBJ1-4	-	few	14	CASKGGTGGEKLFF	TGTGCCTCTAAAGGAGGCACCGGGGGTGAAAAACTGTTTTTT
TRBV20-1	TRBJ1-1	-	few	13	CSASRGVWTEAFF	TGCAGTGCTAGTCGCGGGGTCTGGACTGAAGCTTTCTTT
TRBV10-1	TRBJ2-3	TRBD1	-	13	CASSIQGMDTQYF	TGCGCCAGCAGTATACAGGGGATGGATACGCAGTATTTT
TRBV18	TRBJ2-3	-	-	16	CASSPRLGASTDTQYF	TGTGCCAGCTCACCACGGTTAGGAGCGAGCACAGATACGCAGTATTTT
TRBV5-5	TRBJ1-4	TRBD1	-	15	CASSSRQGANEKLFF	TGTGCCAGCAGCTCCAGACAGGGGGCTAATGAAAAACTGTTTTTT
TRBV7-9	TRBJ2-3	TRBD2	-	16	CASSLMAGGSTDTQYF	TGTGCCAGCAGCTTAATGGCGGGGGGGAGCACAGATACGCAGTATTTT
TRBV4-1	TRBJ1-2	TRBD1	-	15	CASSQERGQDYGYTF	TGCGCCAGCAGCCAAGAGAGGGGGCAGGACTATGGCTACACCTTC
TRBV27	TRBJ1-2	TRBD1	few	16	CASSFRGGAFNYGYTF	TGTGCCAGCAGTTTTAGAGGGGGCGCATTTAACTATGGCTACACCTTC
TRBV5-6	TRBJ1-2	-	-	15	CASSFDLEYSYGYTF	TGTGCCAGCAGCTTTGATCTGGAATACAGCTATGGCTACACCTTC
TRBV7-6	TRBJ2-7	-	-	13	CASSQSEGGEQYF	TGTGCCAGCAGCCAATCAGAGGGAGGCGAGCAGTACTTC
TRBV28	TRBJ1-1	-	-	13	CASSSEYNTEAFF	TGTGCCAGCAGCTCAGAATACAACACTGAAGCTTTCTTT
TRBV15	TRBJ2-3	-	-	13	CATSLQGTDTQYF	TGTGCCACCAGTCTCCAGGGCACAGATACGCAGTATTTT
TRBV28	TRBJ1-5	-	-	16	CASSLSGDGRNQPQHF	TGTGCCAGCAGTTTATCGGGGGACGGGCGAAATCAGCCCCAGCATTTT
TRBV15	TRBJ1-2	TRBD1	few	14	CATSSRGTGTGYTF	TGTGCCACCAGCAGTCGGGGGACAGGGACCGGCTACACCTTC
TRBV28	TRBJ2-5	-	-	12	CASSLSGFPQYF	TGTGCCAGCAGTCTGTCAGGGTTCCCCCAGTACTTC
TRBV25-1	TRBJ1-2	-	-	14	CASSDTGPRGGYTF	TGTGCCAGCAGTGATACAGGGCCCCGCGGAGGCTACACCTTC
TRBV5-4	TRBJ2-7	-	-	11	CASRIGGRQYF	TGTGCCAGCAGGATTGGAGGGAGGCAGTACTTC
TRBV2	TRBJ1-2	-	-	13	CASSDRGNYGYTF	TGTGCCAGCAGTGATAGAGGGAACTATGGCTACACCTTC
TRBV19	TRBJ1-1	-	-	12	CASSVTVTEAFF	TGTGCCAGTAGTGTGACAGTCACTGAAGCTTTCTTT
TRBV28	TRBJ1-4	TRBD1	-	15	CASSLLGGADEKLFF	TGTGCCAGCAGCCTTTTAGGGGGCGCGGATGAAAAACTGTTTTTT
TRBV3-1/TRBV3-2	TRBJ2-1	-	-	16	CASSQAKGGIYNEQFF	TGTGCCAGCAGCCAAGCAAAGGGAGGAATTTACAATGAGCAGTTCTTC
TRBV19	TRBJ2-5	-	-	14	CASSPTGGLRTQYF	TGTGCCAGTAGTCCGACGGGTGGGTTGCGGACCCAGTACTTC
TRBV5-6	TRBJ1-1	TRBD1	-	17	CASNLIGGEVRGTEAFF	TGTGCCAGCAATTTAATAGGGGGCGAGGTACGAGGGACTGAAGCTTTCTTT
TRBV5-1	TRBJ1-4	-	many	14	CASSPRGLDEKLFF	TGCGCCAGCAGCCCTAGGGGGTTAGATGAAAAACTGTTTTTT
TRBV10-3	TRBJ1-3	-	-	13	CAIGEFSGNTIYF	TGTGCCATCGGAGAATTCTCTGGAAACACCATATATTTT
TRBV28	TRBJ2-3	TRBD2	-	14	CASSSGGGPDTQYF	TGTGCCAGCAGTTCCGGGGGGGGCCCAGATACGCAGTATTTT
TRBV9	TRBJ2-1	TRBD2	-	15	CASSATIAGEDEQFF	TGTGCCAGCAGCGCCACGATAGCGGGGGAGGATGAGCAGTTCTTC
TRBV21-1	TRBJ2-3	-	-	18	CASSKELTGPSSTDTQYF	TGTGCCAGCAGCAAAGAGTTGACAGGTCCTTCTAGCACAGATACGCAGTATTTT
TRBV19	TRBJ2-1	-	-	18	CASSISPLPGGSYNEQFF	TGTGCCAGTAGTATTTCACCCCTTCCCGGGGGCTCCTACAATGAGCAGTTCTTC
TRBV20-1	TRBJ1-1	-	-	11	CSVPGYTEAFF	TGCAGTGTTCCAGGGTACACTGAAGCTTTCTTT
TRBV27	TRBJ1-1	TRBD1	-	13	CASSWTGNTEAFF	TGTGCCAGCAGTTGGACAGGGAACACTGAAGCTTTCTTT
TRBV5-6	TRBJ1-1	-	-	13	CASSQTLSPGAFF	TGTGCCAGCAGCCAAACCTTATCCCCTGGCGCTTTCTTT
TRBV5-4	TRBJ1-2	TRBD1	few	13	CASSLQGADGYTF	TGTGCCAGCAGCTTGCAGGGGGCCGATGGCTACACCTTC
TRBV5-4	TRBJ2-3	TRBD2	-	18	CASSSGLAGEAEGGTQYF	TGTGCCAGCAGCTCGGGACTAGCGGGGGAGGCCGAAGGAGGTACGCAGTATTTT
TRBV2	TRBJ1-6	-	-	14	CASSRGRDYSPLHF	TGTGCCAGCAGTAGAGGGCGAGATTATTCACCCCTCCACTTT
TRBV29-1	TRBJ1-1	TRBD1	-	12	CSGTGGRTEAFF	TGCAGCGGGACAGGGGGTAGAACTGAAGCTTTCTTT
TRBV5-1	TRBJ1-3	-	-	16	CASSLDSPVSGNTIYF	TGCGCCAGCAGCTTAGACAGCCCCGTCTCTGGAAACACCATATATTTT